Here is one TCR beta chain with its context. The CDR3 is 15 amino acids. Germline loops: CDR1 LNHDA, CDR2 SQIVND (reference sequence). Trimming cost V 3 bases and J 8 bases; bases outside gene matches: 8. Sequenced by immunoSEQ multiplex PCR; TCRdb stores in-frame clones only, minus some. The table includes about 220,000 clones, around 80% detected once. The data originate from a study of blood T cell repertoires in COVID-19. V is TRBV19 and J is TRBJ2-4, with 9 bases fitting TRBD1. The sequence came from a man aged 50-59 years with active or convalescent COVID-19. The specimen sequenced was peripheral blood. DNA of the CDR3: TGTGCCAGTAGTATGCGCCCGGGACAGGGTCACATTCAGTACTTC. Translation: CASSMRPGQGHIQYF.